One and the same sample provided the 28 T cell receptor beta chains below, sequenced in a study of cytomegalovirus exposure and HLA in healthy donors. A multiplex PCR was run with 60 Vbeta primers and 13 Jbeta primers. Profiling relied on immunoSEQ multiplex PCR, and the TCRdb table lists in-frame clones only, not all of them. Here the sample spans more than 100,000 clones, just over 65% being singletons. The sample comprised PBMCs. These receptors originate from a man aged 18 to 30 in good health and CMV-seronegative.

CDR3 in DNA: TGTGCCAGCAGCGCGGACGGACTCCGGCAGTTCTTC. Its protein is CASSADGLRQFF. The chain joins TRBV7-8 to TRBJ2-1; maybe TRBD2 (5 bases). The CDR3 covers 12 residues. V lost 5 bases, J lost 12 bases, and 14 bases lay in between. Germline-derived CDR1 and CDR2 are SGHVS and FQNEAQ.

This clone was detected a few times. This chain connects TRBV2 to TRBJ1-5; TRBD1 matches at 10 bases. Losses at the gene ends were 7 bases for V and 1 base for J; bases not matched to a gene: 4. The CDR3 loop spans 15 amino acids. Germline CDR1 SNHLY, CDR2 FYNNEI. DNA for the CDR3: TGTGCCAGCACGGAGGACAGGGGGAGCAATCAGCCCCAGCATTTT. It encodes CASTEDRGSNQPQHF.

The rearrangement links TRBV7-9 to TRBJ2-5; 7 bases fit TRBD2. Germline V gene lookup returns CDR1 SEHNR and CDR2 FQNEAQ (reference sequence). CDR3 size: 14 residues. Germline trimming cut 5 bases from V and 0 bases from J; bases unmatched to any gene: 3. The CDR3, as DNA: TGTGCCAGCAGCGCCCTAGCGGACCAAGAGACCCAGTACTTC. Translation gives CASSALADQETQYF.

V and J are TRBV28 and TRBJ2-2, with 8 bases that match TRBD1. The CDR3 length is 14 residues. Germline loops: CDR1 MDHEN, CDR2 SYDVKM. Losses at the gene ends were 7 bases for V and 6 bases for J; bases not matched to a gene: 7. DNA of the CDR3: TGTGCCAGCATCCAGGGGGCGCCGGCCGGGGAGCTGTTTTTT. Encoded protein: CASIQGAPAGELFF.

In regard to this clone: The sample contains more than one DNA sequence encoding this CDR3. This chain joins TRBV9 and TRBJ1-5; unclear D gene. Between the trimmed V and J ends, which lost 3 bases and 3 bases, there was a span of 10 bases. The CDR3 consists of 14 residues. Germline CDR1 is SGDLS and CDR2 is YYNGEE. CDR3 in amino acids: CASSGGGINQPQHF. As DNA, the CDR3 is TGTGCCAGCAGCGGGGGAGGGATCAATCAGCCCCAGCATTTT.

To note about this clone: Compared with germline, one end of the junction differs, possibly owing to a read error. The rearrangement joins TRBV4-2 to TRBJ1-2, with D tentatively TRBD1 (6 bases). The CDR3 is made up of 17 amino acids. The V gene's germline CDR1 is LGHNA and CDR2 YNFKEQ. The CDR3 loop is CASSHLRDGNRDYGHTF. The CDR3 DNA follows: TGTGCCAGCAGCCACCTTCGAGACGGGAACAGGGACTATGGCCACACCTTC.

V gene TRBV7-9 combines with J gene TRBJ1-4; TRBD1 agrees at 11 bases. The length of the CDR3 is 15 residues. Germline values: CDR1 SEHNR, CDR2 FQNEAQ (reference sequence). V dropped 1 base and J dropped 8; count of bases not matched to a gene: 3. CDR3 bases: TGTGCCAGCAGCTTAGGGACAGGGGGCGGGGAAAAACTGTTTTTT. The encoded protein is CASSLGTGGGEKLFF. The full variable domain, rest sourced from reference TRBV7-9 and TRBJ1-4, is DTGVSQNPRHKITKRGQNVTFRCDPISEHNRLYWYRQTLGQGPEFLTYFQNEAQLEKSRLLSDRFSAERPKGSFSTLEIQRTEQGDSAMYLCASSLGTGGGEKLFFGSGTQLSVL.

This clone was counted a few times. The chain recombines TRBV28 with TRBJ2-7; 14 bases are a match to TRBD2. The J segment lost 7 bases and the V segment lost 0 bases, leaving 5 bases of the junction unmatched. The CDR3 spans 16 residues. Germline lookup yields CDR1 MDHEN and CDR2 SYDVKM. This chain's CDR3 is CASSLWVGLAGEEQYF. In nucleotides, the CDR3 is TGTGCCAGCAGTTTATGGGTGGGACTAGCGGGAGAAGAGCAGTACTTC.

The rearrangement joins TRBV5-4 to TRBJ1-1; D is uncertain. Germline CDR1 SGHNT, CDR2 YYREEE (reference sequence). V shed 3 bases and J shed 2 bases, with 11 bases lying between them. This CDR3 has 14 amino acids. In nucleotides, the CDR3 is TGTGCCAGCAGCTCCTCTTTTACTAACACTGAAGCTTTCTTT. It encodes CASSSSFTNTEAFF.

This sequence joins TRBV7-2 and TRBJ2-7; D unclear. Germline values: CDR1 SGHTA, CDR2 FQGNSA. This CDR3 region has 14 residues. V lost 5 bases, J lost 5 bases, and 16 bases lay in between. CDR3 residues: CASSLSRSRHEQYF. CDR3 nucleotides: TGTGCCAGCAGCCTTAGTAGGAGCCGGCACGAGCAGTACTTC.

This clone was seen only a few times. The rearrangement links TRBV12-2 to TRBJ2-5; the table calls TRBD1, which could not be checked here. TRBV12-2 has pseudogene status. This CDR3 spans 13 amino acids. The CDR3 DNA reads TGTGCAAGTCGCTTTGACAGGTCTGGGACCCAGTACTTC. It yields the protein CASRFDRSGTQYF.

The chain links TRBV28 to TRBJ2-7, with 7 bases lining up with TRBD1. The V gene's germline CDR1 is MDHEN and CDR2 SYDVKM. The CDR3 length is 14 residues. The ends lost 6 bases at V and 2 bases at J; junction bases unmatched: 7. The CDR3 DNA is TGTGCCAGCAGGACCCAGGGGGACCCCTACGAGCAGTACTTC. Its translation is CASRTQGDPYEQYF. Drawing the rest from reference TRBV28 and TRBJ2-7, the complete variable domain is DVKVTQSSRYLVKRTGEKVFLECVQDMDHENMFWYRQDPGLGLRLIYFSYDVKMKEKGDIPEGYSVSREKKERFSLILESASTNQTSMYLCASRTQGDPYEQYFGPGTRLTVT.

The rearrangement joins TRBV10-2 to TRBJ1-5; 8 nucleotides match TRBD1. Germline values: CDR1 WSHSY, CDR2 SAAADI. This CDR3 has 14 amino acids. Trimming took 4 bases from V and 6 from J; bases not matched to a gene: 5. CDR3 nucleotides: TGCGCCAGCAGTGCCGCAGGGGGCCCTCAGCCCCAGCATTTT. It encodes CASSAAGGPQPQHF.

This chain joins TRBV9 and TRBJ1-3, with a weak D call TRBD1 (6 bases). V was trimmed by 3 bases and J by 5 bases, leaving 12 bases between them. Germline loops: CDR1 SGDLS, CDR2 YYNGEE. The CDR3 covers 14 residues. As DNA, the CDR3 is TGTGCCAGCAGCGAAAGGACAGCTCGAAACACCATATATTTT. It translates to CASSERTARNTIYF.

V is TRBV6-1 and J is TRBJ1-3, with TRBD1 matching 7 bases. The trim removed 4 bases at V and 4 bases at J, leaving 10 bases unmatched. CDR1 is MNHNS, CDR2 SASEGT, per germline. The CDR3 is 16 amino acids. Here the CDR3 DNA reads TGTGCCAGCAGTGTCAGGGGGGCAAGGGGAGGAAACACCATATATTTT. This translates into CASSVRGARGGNTIYF.

This chain joins TRBV5-1 and TRBJ2-1, with 13 bases aligning to TRBD2. The length of the CDR3 is 15 residues. The ends lost 3 bases at V and 7 bases at J; junction bases unmatched: 4. Germline V gene lookup returns CDR1 SGHRS and CDR2 YFSETQ. CDR3 sequence reads: CASSSTSGRRNEQFF. Written as DNA, the CDR3 is TGCGCCAGCAGCTCGACTAGCGGGAGGAGGAATGAGCAGTTCTTC.

This sequence joins TRBV7-9 and TRBJ2-5; 7 positions agree with TRBD2. Trimming cost V 8 bases and J 5 bases; bases outside gene matches: 11. This CDR3 is built from 14 residues. Per the germline V gene, CDR1 is SEHNR and CDR2 is FQNEAQ (reference sequence). The CDR3 protein is CASHRGRALETQYF. The CDR3 nucleotides are TGTGCCAGCCACCGAGGGAGGGCTTTGGAGACCCAGTACTTC.

This clone has just one count. The chain joins TRBV7-9 to TRBJ1-4, with D possibly being TRBD1 (5 bases). V was shortened by 2 bases and J by 0 bases, with 13 bases between the two germline ends. This CDR3 has 17 amino acids. Germline V gives CDR1 SEHNR, CDR2 FQNEAQ (reference sequence). The CDR3 spells CASSLFGGAPTNEKLFF. CDR3 DNA sequence: TGTGCCAGCAGCTTATTTGGAGGGGCCCCAACTAATGAAAAACTGTTTTTT.

The chain joins TRBV4-3 to TRBJ2-5, with TRBD2 matching over 11 bases. V shed 5 bases, J shed 2 bases, and the junction held 1 base outside the gene matches. The CDR3 is made up of 14 amino acids. CDR1 is LGHNA and CDR2 is YSLEER in the germline V gene. The CDR3 loop is CASSLAGGQETQYF. As DNA, the CDR3 is TGCGCCAGCAGCTTAGCGGGAGGGCAAGAGACCCAGTACTTC.

The chain uses TRBV5-1 and TRBJ2-5, with 11 positions matching TRBD2. CDR3 length: 16 residues. V lost 0 bases, J lost 5 bases, and 6 bases stayed unmatched. Germline CDR1 and CDR2: SGHRS and YFSETQ. The CDR3 protein is CASSLAASGGPETQYF. The CDR3 DNA reads as TGCGCCAGCAGCTTGGCCGCTAGCGGGGGGCCGGAGACCCAGTACTTC. The variable domain in full, with the rest retrieved from reference TRBV5-1 and TRBJ2-5, is KAGVTQTPRYLIKTRGQQVTLSCSPISGHRSVSWYQQTPGQGLQFLFEYFSETQRNKGNFPGRFSGRQFSNSRSEMNVSTLELGDSALYLCASSLAASGGPETQYFGPGTRLLVL.

The chain is built from TRBV5-1 and TRBJ2-7; 8 bases align to TRBD1. Trimming at V came to 5 bases and at J to 3 bases, leaving 10 bases not matched to a gene. The CDR3 loop spans 15 amino acids. Germline V gives CDR1 SGHRS, CDR2 YFSETQ. Here the CDR3 reads CASRGGQGSFYEQYF. In nucleotides, the CDR3 is TGCGCCAGCAGGGGCGGACAGGGTTCATTCTACGAGCAGTACTTC.

The genes are TRBV19 and TRBJ1-5, with unresolved D. CDR3 length: 15 residues. Germline-derived CDR1 and CDR2 are LNHDA and SQIVND (reference sequence). V was trimmed by 7 bases and J by 7 bases, leaving 20 bases between them. The chain's CDR3 is CASNEAFVARQPQHF. CDR3 nucleotides: TGTGCCAGTAACGAAGCCTTTGTTGCGAGGCAGCCCCAGCATTTT.

The genes are TRBV30 and TRBJ1-2; 9 nucleotides align to TRBD1. There are 14 residues in the CDR3. Germline V gene lookup returns CDR1 GTSNPN and CDR2 SVGIG (reference sequence). Trimming took 2 bases from V and 2 from J; bases not matched to a gene: 3. The CDR3 is CAWSLGTGNYGYTF. CDR3 DNA: TGTGCCTGGAGTTTAGGGACAGGGAACTATGGCTACACCTTC. Full variable domain (outside the CDR3, taken from reference TRBV30 and TRBJ1-2): SQTIHQWPATLVQPVGSPLSLECTVEGTSNPNLYWYRQAAGRGLQLLFYSVGIGQISSEVPQNLSASRPQDRQFILSSKKLLLSDSGFYLCAWSLGTGNYGYTFGSGTRLTVV.

CDR3 amino acids: CASSFPGGPIEQYF. The CDR3 bases are TGTGCCAGCAGCTTCCCGGGAGGGCCGATAGAGCAGTACTTC. The chain joins TRBV5-5 to TRBJ2-7, with 8 bases lining up with TRBD2. The CDR3 runs to 14 residues. The trim removed 2 bases at V and 7 bases at J, leaving 8 bases unmatched. Per germline, CDR1 SGHKS and CDR2 YYEKEE (reference sequence).

The chain uses TRBV5-6 and TRBJ1-2, with 7 bases identical to TRBD1. J gave up 5 bases and V 0 bases, and 10 bases lay outside the gene matches. Germline CDR1 reads SGHDT; CDR2 reads YYEEEE. This CDR3 is 16 amino acids long. This CDR3 reads CASSLGTGAGDYGYTF. CDR3 bases: TGTGCCAGCAGCTTGGGGACAGGTGCGGGTGATTATGGCTACACCTTC.

This clone is a singleton in its sample. The rearrangement joins TRBV19 to TRBJ2-5; 11 bases align to TRBD2. The J call may be faulty, since TRBJ2-7 better matches the DNA end. Per germline, CDR1 LNHDA and CDR2 SQIVND (reference sequence). CDR3 length equals 15 residues. The CDR3, as DNA: TGTGCCAGTAGTATGGGGACTAGCGGTTACTACGAGCAGTACTTC. Encoded protein: CASSMGTSGYYEQYF.

The rearrangement links TRBV5-1 to TRBJ1-3; D not certain. Looked up from germline, CDR1 is SGHRS and CDR2 is YFSETQ. The CDR3 is made up of 17 amino acids. The germline V and J ends were trimmed by 0 bases and 0 bases, with 13 bases remaining between them. The CDR3 DNA reads as TGCGCCAGCAGCTTGGCTAGCGACTCAAGCTCTGGAAACACCATATATTTT. Amino acid sequence: CASSLASDSSSGNTIYF.

The chain is built from TRBV4-2 and TRBJ1-4; 8 bases agree with TRBD1. This CDR3 spans 15 amino acids. Germline values: CDR1 LGHNA, CDR2 YNFKEQ. Trimming cost V 1 base and J 7 bases; bases outside gene matches: 5. The CDR3 spells CASSQARGRLEKLFF. In DNA, the CDR3 is TGTGCCAGCAGCCAAGCCAGGGGGCGCCTTGAAAAACTGTTTTTT.